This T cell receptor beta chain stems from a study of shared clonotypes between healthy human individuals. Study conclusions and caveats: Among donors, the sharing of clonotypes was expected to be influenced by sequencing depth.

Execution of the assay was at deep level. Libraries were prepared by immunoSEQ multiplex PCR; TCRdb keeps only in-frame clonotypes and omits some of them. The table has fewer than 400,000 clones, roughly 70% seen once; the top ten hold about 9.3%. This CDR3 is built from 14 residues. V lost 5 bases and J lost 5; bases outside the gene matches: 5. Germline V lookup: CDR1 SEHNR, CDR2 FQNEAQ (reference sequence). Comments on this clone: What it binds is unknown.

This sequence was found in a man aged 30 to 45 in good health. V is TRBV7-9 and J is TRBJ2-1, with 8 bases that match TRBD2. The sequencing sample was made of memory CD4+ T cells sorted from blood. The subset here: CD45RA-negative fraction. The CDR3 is CASSGTTSDNEQFF. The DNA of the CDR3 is TGTGCCAGCAGCGGAACGACTAGCGACAATGAGCAGTTCTTC.